This TCR beta chain was recovered during a study of cytomegalovirus exposure and HLA in healthy donors. Germline values: CDR1 SGHNT, CDR2 YENEEA. CDR3 size: 16 residues. Trimming removed 1 base from V and 3 bases from J; junction bases left unmatched: 9. Both 60 Vbeta primers and 13 Jbeta primers went into the PCR. The repertoire was sequenced with immunoSEQ multiplex PCR; TCRdb's copy has only in-frame clones and lacks some. The sample consists of some 150,000 clones, approximately 72% of them appearing once. Overall study results and limits: Rare sequences made up most TCRs, while some public TCRs were found in many donors. Cytomegalovirus association was listed for about 180 TCR beta chains.

About this clone itself: Its antigen remains unknown.

The sequencing input was PBMCs. The receptor comes from a human donor in good health. V is TRBV11-3 and J is TRBJ2-7; 7 nucleotides line up with TRBD2. The CDR3 is CASSLGGGGGDYEQYF. As DNA, the CDR3 is TGTGCCAGCAGCTTAGGGGGCGGCGGGGGAGACTACGAGCAGTACTTC.